A selection of T cell receptor beta chains follows, all from one sample in a study of cytomegalovirus exposure and HLA in healthy donors. Repertoires were generated with immunoSEQ multiplex PCR, while TCRdb's copy carries only in-frame clones and drops some. The sample yields 50,000 to 65,000 clones, 85% to 90% seen once. Material: PBMCs. These receptor sequences come from a woman between 18 and 29 years old in good health and CMV-seronegative. The CDR3 runs from the conserved cysteine through the conserved F or W. The order of the fields is V gene, J gene, D gene, CDR3 protein. A D gene is named only where the DNA matches it firmly.

TRBV5-1,TRBJ2-7,TRBD2,CASSLSTPGSRGDYEQYF
TRBV11-2,TRBJ2-7,.,CASSSRRSYEQYF
TRBV7-3,TRBJ1-1,TRBD1,CASSLASSDRENTEAFF
TRBV6-1,TRBJ1-2,.,CASQKTAALYGYTF
TRBV7-3,TRBJ2-5,TRBD1,CASSSTGEETQYF
TRBV9,TRBJ2-1,TRBD1,CASSVRQGEGYNEQFF
TRBV7-9,TRBJ1-4,.,CASSLAGQLFGEKLFF
TRBV6-5,TRBJ2-3,TRBD1,CASSRTGGADTQYF
TRBV5-8,TRBJ1-1,.,CASSLAWGGTEAFF
TRBV29-1,TRBJ1-2,TRBD1,CSAGGSSYGYTF
TRBV5-1,TRBJ2-1,.,CASSLGGRGSYNEQFF
TRBV5-4,TRBJ1-1,TRBD1,CASSWDRGTEAFF
TRBV6-6,TRBJ2-7,.,CASRKTALEQYF
TRBV5-4,TRBJ2-7,TRBD1,CASSRTGNLGEQYF
TRBV19,TRBJ1-5,.,CASIGEWNQPQHF
TRBV7-9,TRBJ2-3,.,CASRQGPTWDTQYF
TRBV30,TRBJ1-5,.,CAWSVGTKQPQHF